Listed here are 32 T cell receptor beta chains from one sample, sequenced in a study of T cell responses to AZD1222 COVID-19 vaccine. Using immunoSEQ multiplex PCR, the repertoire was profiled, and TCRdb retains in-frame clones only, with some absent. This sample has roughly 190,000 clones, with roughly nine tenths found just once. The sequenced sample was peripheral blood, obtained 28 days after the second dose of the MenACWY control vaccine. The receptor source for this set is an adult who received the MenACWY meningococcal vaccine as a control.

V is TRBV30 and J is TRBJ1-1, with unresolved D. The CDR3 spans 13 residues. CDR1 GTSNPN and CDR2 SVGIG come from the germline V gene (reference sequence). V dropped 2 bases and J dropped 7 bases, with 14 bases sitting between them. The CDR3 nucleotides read TGTGCCTGGAGTCGGAGGGCGGACGTTGAAGCTTTCTTT. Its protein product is CAWSRRADVEAFF.

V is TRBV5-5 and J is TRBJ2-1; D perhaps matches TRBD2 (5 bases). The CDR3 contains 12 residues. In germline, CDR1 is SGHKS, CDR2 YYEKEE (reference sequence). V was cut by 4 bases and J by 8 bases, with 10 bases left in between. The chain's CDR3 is CASSPVRDEQFF. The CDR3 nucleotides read TGTGCCAGCAGCCCCGTGAGGGATGAGCAGTTCTTC.

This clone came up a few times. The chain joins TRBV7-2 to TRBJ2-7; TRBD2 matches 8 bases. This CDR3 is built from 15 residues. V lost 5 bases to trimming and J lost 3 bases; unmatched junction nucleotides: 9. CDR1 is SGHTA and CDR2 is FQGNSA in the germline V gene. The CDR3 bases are TGTGCCAGCAGCCGGGCGGTAGCGGGATTCTACGAGCAGTACTTC. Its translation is CASSRAVAGFYEQYF.

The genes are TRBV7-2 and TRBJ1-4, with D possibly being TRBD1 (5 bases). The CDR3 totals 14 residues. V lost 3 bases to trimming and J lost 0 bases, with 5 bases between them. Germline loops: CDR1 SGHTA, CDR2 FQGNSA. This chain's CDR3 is CASSLTATNEKLFF. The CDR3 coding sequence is TGTGCCAGCAGCTTGACAGCAACTAATGAAAAACTGTTTTTT.

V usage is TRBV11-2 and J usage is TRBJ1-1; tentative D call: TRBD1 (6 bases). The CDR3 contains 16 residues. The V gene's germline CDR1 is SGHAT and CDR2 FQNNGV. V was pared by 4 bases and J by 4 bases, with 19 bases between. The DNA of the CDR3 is TGTGCCAGCAGCTACCAGAAGGGGGTCGGGGGCACTGAAGCTTTCTTT. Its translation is CASSYQKGVGGTEAFF.

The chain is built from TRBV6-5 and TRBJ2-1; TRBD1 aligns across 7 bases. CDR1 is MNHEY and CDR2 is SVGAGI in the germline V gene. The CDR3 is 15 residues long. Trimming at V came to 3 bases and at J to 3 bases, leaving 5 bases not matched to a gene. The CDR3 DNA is TGTGCCAGCAGTTATGAGCCAGGGGGCTACAATGAGCAGTTCTTC. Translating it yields CASSYEPGGYNEQFF.

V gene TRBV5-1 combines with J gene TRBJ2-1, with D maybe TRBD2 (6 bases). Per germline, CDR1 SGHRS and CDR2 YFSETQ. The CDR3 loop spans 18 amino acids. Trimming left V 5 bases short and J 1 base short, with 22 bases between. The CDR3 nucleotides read TGCGCCAGCAGTCCCGGAGCGGGTGCGACCTCATCCTACAATGAGCAGTTCTTC. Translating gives CASSPGAGATSSYNEQFF.

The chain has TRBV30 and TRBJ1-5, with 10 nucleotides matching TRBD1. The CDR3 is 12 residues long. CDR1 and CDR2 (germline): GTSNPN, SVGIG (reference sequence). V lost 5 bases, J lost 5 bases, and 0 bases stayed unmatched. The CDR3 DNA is TGTGCCTGGGGGACAGGGGATCAGCCCCAGCATTTT. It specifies CAWGTGDQPQHF. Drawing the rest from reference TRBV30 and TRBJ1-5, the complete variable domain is SQTIHQWPATLVQPVGSPLSLECTVEGTSNPNLYWYRQAAGRGLQLLFYSVGIGQISSEVPQNLSASRPQDRQFILSSKKLLLSDSGFYLCAWGTGDQPQHFGDGTRLSIL.

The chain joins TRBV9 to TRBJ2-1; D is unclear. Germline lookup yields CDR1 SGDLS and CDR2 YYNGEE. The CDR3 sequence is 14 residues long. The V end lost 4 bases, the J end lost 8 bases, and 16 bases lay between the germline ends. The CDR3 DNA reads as TGTGCCAGCAGCCCGAGGACCCTCTGGGATGAGCAGTTCTTC. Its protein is CASSPRTLWDEQFF.

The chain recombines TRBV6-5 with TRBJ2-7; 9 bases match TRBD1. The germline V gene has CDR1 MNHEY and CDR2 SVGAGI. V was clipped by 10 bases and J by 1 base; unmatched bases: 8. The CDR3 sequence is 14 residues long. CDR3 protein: CATTPGTGSYEQYF. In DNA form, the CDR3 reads TGTGCCACCACACCCGGGACAGGGTCCTACGAGCAGTACTTC.

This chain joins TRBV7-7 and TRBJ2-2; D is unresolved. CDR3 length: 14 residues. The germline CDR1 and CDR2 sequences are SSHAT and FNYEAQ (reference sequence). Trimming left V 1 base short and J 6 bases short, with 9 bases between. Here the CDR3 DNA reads TGTGCCAGCAGCTTAGGAGAGAATGCCGGGGAGCTGTTTTTT. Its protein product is CASSLGENAGELFF.

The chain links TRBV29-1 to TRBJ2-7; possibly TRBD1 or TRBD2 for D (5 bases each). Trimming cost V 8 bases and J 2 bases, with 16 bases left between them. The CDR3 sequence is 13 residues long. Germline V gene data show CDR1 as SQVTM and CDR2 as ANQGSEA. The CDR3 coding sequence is TGCAGCACCCCGGGGACGGCTCCCTACGAGCAGTACTTC. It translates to CSTPGTAPYEQYF.

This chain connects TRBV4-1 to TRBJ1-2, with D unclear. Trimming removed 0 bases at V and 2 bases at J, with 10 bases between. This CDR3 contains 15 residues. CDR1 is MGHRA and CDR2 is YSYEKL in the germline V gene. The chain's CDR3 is CASSQDFGRNYGYTF. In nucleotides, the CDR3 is TGCGCCAGCAGCCAAGATTTTGGGAGGAACTATGGCTACACCTTC.

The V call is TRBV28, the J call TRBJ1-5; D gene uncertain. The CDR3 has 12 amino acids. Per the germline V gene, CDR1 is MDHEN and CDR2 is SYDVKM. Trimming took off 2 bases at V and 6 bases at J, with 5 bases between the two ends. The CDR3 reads CASSLVGQPQHF. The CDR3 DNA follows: TGTGCCAGCAGTTTAGTGGGTCAGCCCCAGCATTTT.

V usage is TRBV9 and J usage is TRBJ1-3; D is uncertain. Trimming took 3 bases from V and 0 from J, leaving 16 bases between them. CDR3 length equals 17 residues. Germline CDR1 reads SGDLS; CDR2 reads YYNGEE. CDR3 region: CASSAESRILSGNTIYF. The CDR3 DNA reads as TGTGCCAGCAGCGCCGAGTCCAGGATCCTCTCTGGAAACACCATATATTTT.

This CDR3 is CASSSSLGQANYGYTF. Written as DNA, the CDR3 is TGTGCCAGCAGCTCGTCCTTAGGACAGGCTAACTATGGCTACACCTTC. The J gene is TRBJ1-2, the V gene TRBV11-2; TRBD1 agrees at 7 bases. There are 16 residues in the CDR3. V gave up 4 bases and J gave up 0 bases; unmatched junction bases: 8. Looked up from germline, CDR1 is SGHAT and CDR2 is FQNNGV.

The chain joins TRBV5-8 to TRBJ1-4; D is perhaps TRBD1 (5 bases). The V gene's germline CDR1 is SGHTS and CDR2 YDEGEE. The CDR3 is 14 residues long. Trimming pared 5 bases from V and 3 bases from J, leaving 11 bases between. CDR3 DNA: TGTGCCAGCAGTCGACAGCGCGCTAATGAAAAACTGTTTTTT. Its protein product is CASSRQRANEKLFF.

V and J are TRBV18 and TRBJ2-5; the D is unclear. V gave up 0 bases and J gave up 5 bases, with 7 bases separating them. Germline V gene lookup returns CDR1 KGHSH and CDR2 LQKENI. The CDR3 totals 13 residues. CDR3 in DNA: TGTGCCAGCTCACCACCGGTTAGTGAGACCCAGTACTTC. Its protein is CASSPPVSETQYF. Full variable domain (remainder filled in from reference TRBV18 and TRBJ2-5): NAGVMQNPRHLVRRRGQEARLRCSPMKGHSHVYWYRQLPEEGLKFMVYLQKENIIDESGMPKERFSAEFPKEGPSILRIQQVVRGDSAAYFCASSPPVSETQYFGPGTRLLVL.

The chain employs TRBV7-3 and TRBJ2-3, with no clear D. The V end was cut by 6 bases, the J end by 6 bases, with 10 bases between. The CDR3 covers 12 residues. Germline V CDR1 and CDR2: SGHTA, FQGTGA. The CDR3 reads CASSQHEDTQYF. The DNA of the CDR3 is TGTGCCAGCAGTCAACATGAGGATACGCAGTATTTT.

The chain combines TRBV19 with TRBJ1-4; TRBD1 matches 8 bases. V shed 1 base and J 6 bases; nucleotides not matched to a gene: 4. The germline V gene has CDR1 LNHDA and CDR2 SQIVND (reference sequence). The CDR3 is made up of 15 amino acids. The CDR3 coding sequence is TGTGCCAGTAGTATAGCGGGGGGACAGGATGAAAAACTGTTTTTT. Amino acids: CASSIAGGQDEKLFF. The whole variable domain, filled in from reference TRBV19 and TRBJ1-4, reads DGGITQSPKYLFRKEGQNVTLSCEQNLNHDAMYWYRQDPGQGLRLIYYSQIVNDFQKGDIAEGYSVSREKKESFPLTVTSAQKNPTAFYLCASSIAGGQDEKLFFGSGTQLSVL.

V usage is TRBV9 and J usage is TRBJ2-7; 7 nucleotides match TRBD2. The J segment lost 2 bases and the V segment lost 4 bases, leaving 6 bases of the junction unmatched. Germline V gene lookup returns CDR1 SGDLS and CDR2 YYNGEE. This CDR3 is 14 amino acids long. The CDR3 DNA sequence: TGTGCCAGCAGCCCGGGACTACCGCCCTACGAGCAGTACTTC. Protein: CASSPGLPPYEQYF.

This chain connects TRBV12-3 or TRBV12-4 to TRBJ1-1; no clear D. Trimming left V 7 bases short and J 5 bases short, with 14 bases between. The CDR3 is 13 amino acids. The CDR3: CASTLQRSTEAFF. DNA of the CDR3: TGTGCCAGCACCCTTCAGAGAAGTACTGAAGCTTTCTTT.

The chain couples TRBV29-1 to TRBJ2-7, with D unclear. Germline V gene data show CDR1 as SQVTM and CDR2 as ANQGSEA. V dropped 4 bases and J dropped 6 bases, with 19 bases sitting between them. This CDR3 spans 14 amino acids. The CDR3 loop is CSVAPRASSFEQYF. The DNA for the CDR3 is TGCAGCGTTGCACCCCGGGCTTCCTCGTTCGAGCAGTACTTC.

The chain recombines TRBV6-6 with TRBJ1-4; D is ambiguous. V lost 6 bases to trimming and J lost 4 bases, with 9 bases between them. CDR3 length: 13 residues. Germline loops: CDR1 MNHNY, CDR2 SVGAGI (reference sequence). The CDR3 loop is CASRATDNEKLFF. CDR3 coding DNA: TGTGCCAGCAGGGCAACAGATAATGAAAAACTGTTTTTT.

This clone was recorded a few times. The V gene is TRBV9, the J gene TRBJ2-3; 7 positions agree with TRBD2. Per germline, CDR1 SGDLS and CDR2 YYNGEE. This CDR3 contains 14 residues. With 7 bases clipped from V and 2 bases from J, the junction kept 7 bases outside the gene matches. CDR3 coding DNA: TGTGCCAGCGGGGAGGGCCTGGTCACAGATACGCAGTATTTT. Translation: CASGEGLVTDTQYF.

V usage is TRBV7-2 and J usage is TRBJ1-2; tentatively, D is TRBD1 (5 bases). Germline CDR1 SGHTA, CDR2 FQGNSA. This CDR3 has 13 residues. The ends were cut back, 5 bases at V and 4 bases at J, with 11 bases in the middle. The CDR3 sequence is CASSGNRGYGYTF. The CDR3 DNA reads TGTGCCAGCAGCGGAAATAGGGGCTATGGCTACACCTTC.

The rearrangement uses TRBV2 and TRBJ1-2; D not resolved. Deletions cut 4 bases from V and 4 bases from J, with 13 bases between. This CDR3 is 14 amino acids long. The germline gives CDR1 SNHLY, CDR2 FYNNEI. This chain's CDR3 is CASSATDRFYGYTF. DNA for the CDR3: TGTGCCAGCAGTGCAACAGACCGTTTCTATGGCTACACCTTC.

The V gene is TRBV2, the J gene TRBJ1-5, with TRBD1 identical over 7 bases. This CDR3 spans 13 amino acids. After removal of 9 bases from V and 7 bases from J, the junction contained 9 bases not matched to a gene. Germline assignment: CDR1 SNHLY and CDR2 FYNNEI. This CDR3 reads CASRQGTDQPQHF. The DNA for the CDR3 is TGTGCCAGTCGACAGGGAACGGACCAGCCCCAGCATTTT. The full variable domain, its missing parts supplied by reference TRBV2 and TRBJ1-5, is EPEVTQTPSHQVTQMGQEVILRCVPISNHLYFYWYRQILGQKVEFLVSFYNNEISEKSEIFDDQFSVERPDGSNFTLKIRSTKLEDSAMYFCASRQGTDQPQHFGDGTRLSIL.

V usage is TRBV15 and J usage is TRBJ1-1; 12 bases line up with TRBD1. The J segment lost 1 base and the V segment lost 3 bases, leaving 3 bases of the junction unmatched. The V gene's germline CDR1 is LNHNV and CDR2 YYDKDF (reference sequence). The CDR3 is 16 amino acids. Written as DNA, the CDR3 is TGTGCCACCAGCAGGCGGGACAGGGGGCCGAACACTGAAGCTTTCTTT. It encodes CATSRRDRGPNTEAFF.

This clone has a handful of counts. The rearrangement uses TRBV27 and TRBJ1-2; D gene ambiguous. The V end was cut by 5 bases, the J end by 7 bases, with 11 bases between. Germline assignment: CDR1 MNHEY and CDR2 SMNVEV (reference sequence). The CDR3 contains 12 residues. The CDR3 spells CASSRPGSGYTF. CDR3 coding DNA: TGTGCCAGCAGTCGACCGGGGAGTGGCTACACCTTC.

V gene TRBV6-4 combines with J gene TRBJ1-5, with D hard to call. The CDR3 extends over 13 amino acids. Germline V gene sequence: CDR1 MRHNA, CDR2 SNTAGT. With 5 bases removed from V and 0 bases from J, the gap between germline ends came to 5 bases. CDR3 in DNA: TGTGCCAGCAGTTTAGATAGCAATCAGCCCCAGCATTTT. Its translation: CASSLDSNQPQHF.

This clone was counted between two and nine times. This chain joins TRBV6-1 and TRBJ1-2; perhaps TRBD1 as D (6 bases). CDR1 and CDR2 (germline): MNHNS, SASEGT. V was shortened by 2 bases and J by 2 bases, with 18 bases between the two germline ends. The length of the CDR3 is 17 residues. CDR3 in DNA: TGTGCCAGCAGTGAACGACCGGACAGTGGATTGAACTATGGCTACACCTTC. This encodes CASSERPDSGLNYGYTF.